The T cell receptor beta chain described here comes from a study of beta chain features in type 1 diabetes. General observations from the study: A greater similarity of naive, central memory and Treg TCRB repertoires was seen among patients than among healthy donors. Unsettled here was the matter of whether HLA type influences TCRB rearrangement.

cDNA synthesis used the whole RNA isolate, giving expressed TCRB sequences. TCRdb's table, derived via immunoSEQ multiplex PCR, lists solely in-frame clones and lacks some. Seen here are roughly 300,000 clones, approximately 14% observed once, and the top ten hold about 6.7%. The V and J ends lost 7 bases and 4 bases, in that order; junction bases with no gene match: 8. The CDR3 length is 14 residues. Germline-derived CDR1 and CDR2 are ENHRY and SYGVKD. Concerning this clone: Its antigen is undetermined.

The TCR was taken from a man younger than 40 in good health. The rearrangement links TRBV10-3 to TRBJ1-1; the match to TRBD1 covers 8 bases. Sequencing was carried out using central memory CD4+ T cells from blood. CDR3: CAITPDREGTEAFF. DNA of the CDR3: TGTGCCATCACCCCGGACAGGGAGGGCACTGAAGCTTTCTTT.